This T cell receptor beta chain was sequenced during a study of T-cell memory formation after mild COVID-19. This clonotype has just a few counts. Per the germline V gene, CDR1 is SGHRS and CDR2 is YFSETQ. The CDR3 consists of 15 residues. With V trimmed by 1 base and J by 3 bases, 1 base remained unmatched. Using its own MiXCR run on the 5' RACE reads, TCRdb lists one record per CDR3 protein. The table shows under 700,000 distinct CDR3 sequences, with around 21% occurring only once. Source material: PBMCs or a T cell subset sorted from them (not recorded which). The TCR was taken from an adult woman who had mild COVID-19 (a few samples of this study predate the infection). Cell type and time point are not known. The chain combines TRBV5-1 with TRBJ2-1; 10 nucleotides align to TRBD2. In nucleotides, the CDR3 is TGCGCCAGCAGCTTGCCTAGCGGGGGCTACAATGAGCAGTTCTTC. Protein product: CASSLPSGGYNEQFF.